These 23 T cell receptor beta chains were all obtained from the same sample, sequenced in a study of beta chain features in type 1 diabetes. Study-wide results and limits: People with Type 1 diabetes carried modestly yet significantly shorter TCRB CDR3s in all four CD4+ subsets.

The authors reverse transcribed all of the isolated RNA, so sequencing captured expressed TCRB transcripts. Generated by immunoSEQ multiplex PCR, the TCRdb table keeps only in-frame clones and is missing some. The profile covers approximately 250,000 clones, with around 24% appearing a single time and roughly 0.013% taken by the ten largest. What these receptors recognize is not known. Sequenced sample: naive CD4+ T cells from blood. Receptors were obtained from a woman aged 25 to 39 with type 1 diabetes.

This clone was counted between two and nine times. The V call is TRBV29-1, the J call TRBJ2-5; TRBD2 matches 11 bases. V was clipped by 7 bases and J by 0 bases; unmatched bases: 1. CDR1 SQVTM and CDR2 ANQGSEA come from the germline V gene. The CDR3 consists of 13 residues. CDR3 in DNA: TGCAGCGGGGGACTAGCGGACCAAGAGACCCAGTACTTC. Translation gives CSGGLADQETQYF.

The CDR3 region is CAWSVVQVPYEQYF. In nucleotides, the CDR3 is TGTGCCTGGAGTGTAGTGCAGGTACCCTACGAGCAGTACTTC. This chain connects TRBV30 to TRBJ2-7; D remains unclear. Trimming shortened V by 0 bases and J by 2 bases, and 11 bases separated the two germline ends. CDR3 length: 14 residues. The germline gives CDR1 GTSNPN, CDR2 SVGIG (reference sequence).

The chain employs TRBV28 and TRBJ1-1, with a weak D call TRBD1 (6 bases). The CDR3 length is 12 residues. Trimming left V 2 bases short and J 8 bases short, with 9 bases between. Germline loops: CDR1 MDHEN, CDR2 SYDVKM. The CDR3 nucleotides are TGTGCCAGCAGTTTAGCCACAGGGGAAGCTTTCTTT. This codes for CASSLATGEAFF. The full variable domain, its missing parts supplied by reference TRBV28 and TRBJ1-1, is DVKVTQSSRYLVKRTGEKVFLECVQDMDHENMFWYRQDPGLGLRLIYFSYDVKMKEKGDIPEGYSVSREKKERFSLILESASTNQTSMYLCASSLATGEAFFGQGTRLTVV.

The V and J genes are TRBV9 and TRBJ2-7, with D uncertain. The CDR3 sequence is 14 residues long. Germline CDR1 SGDLS, CDR2 YYNGEE. V was pared by 0 bases and J by 0 bases, with 7 bases between. CDR3 nucleotides: TGTGCCAGCAGCGTAGGGCGGTCCTCCTACGAGCAGTACTTC. Protein product: CASSVGRSSYEQYF. The full variable domain, completed using reference TRBV9 and TRBJ2-7, is DSGVTQTPKHLITATGQRVTLRCSPRSGDLSVYWYQQSLDQGLQFLIQYYNGEERAKGNILERFSAQQFPDLHSELNLSSLELGDSALYFCASSVGRSSYEQYFGPGTRLTVT.

This clone was observed a handful of times. The chain combines TRBV28 with TRBJ2-7; TRBD1 is a possible D gene (6 bases). The CDR3 spans 14 residues. V lost 5 bases and J 2 bases, leaving 13 bases between the germline ends. The germline V gene has CDR1 MDHEN and CDR2 SYDVKM. The CDR3 nucleotides are TGTGCCAGCAGTATACGGACAGACACCTACGAGCAGTACTTC. Translated: CASSIRTDTYEQYF.

The chain joins TRBV5-1 to TRBJ2-3; D is possibly TRBD2 (5 bases). Trimming removed 0 bases at V and 1 base at J, with 12 bases between. This CDR3 has 16 amino acids. Germline assignment: CDR1 SGHRS and CDR2 YFSETQ. This CDR3 reads CASSLGERSGTDTQYF. The CDR3 region has the DNA TGCGCCAGCAGCTTGGGGGAGCGTTCCGGCACAGATACGCAGTATTTT. The full variable domain, in which reference TRBV5-1 and TRBJ2-3 provide the parts outside the CDR3, is KAGVTQTPRYLIKTRGQQVTLSCSPISGHRSVSWYQQTPGQGLQFLFEYFSETQRNKGNFPGRFSGRQFSNSRSEMNVSTLELGDSALYLCASSLGERSGTDTQYFGPGTRLTVL.

J is TRBJ2-1 and V is TRBV25-1; 7 nucleotides agree with TRBD2. V shed 5 bases and J 7 bases; nucleotides not matched to a gene: 8. Germline V lookup: CDR1 MGHDK, CDR2 SYGVNS. The CDR3 has 14 amino acids. The CDR3 is CASSIAGVVNEQFF. The CDR3 DNA is TGTGCCAGCAGTATTGCGGGAGTGGTGAATGAGCAGTTCTTC.

The chain employs TRBV2 and TRBJ1-2, with D hard to call. CDR1 and CDR2 from the germline V gene are SNHLY and FYNNEI. CDR3 length: 12 residues. Trimming cost V 6 bases and J 7 bases, with 12 bases left between them. The CDR3 is CASSGLFGGYTF. As DNA, the CDR3 is TGTGCCAGCAGCGGGTTATTCGGTGGCTACACCTTC.

The chain is built from TRBV18 and TRBJ2-2; the match to TRBD1 covers 7 bases. J lost 3 bases, V lost 4 bases, and 2 bases had no gene match. This CDR3 has 14 residues. Germline CDR1 KGHSH, CDR2 LQKENI. CDR3 amino acids: CASSLDRYTGELFF. Written as DNA, the CDR3 is TGTGCCAGCTCACTGGACAGGTACACCGGGGAGCTGTTTTTT.

J is TRBJ2-1 and V is TRBV5-1; D is possibly TRBD2 (6 bases). The CDR3 loop spans 13 amino acids. Trimming pared 3 bases from V and 8 bases from J, leaving 12 bases between. Germline V lookup: CDR1 SGHRS, CDR2 YFSETQ. In nucleotides, the CDR3 is TGCGCCAGCAGCTACCCGGGAGCCCATGAGCAGTTCTTC. Protein product: CASSYPGAHEQFF.

This clone turned up a few times. This sequence joins TRBV6-5 and TRBJ1-4; TRBD1 might be the D (5 bases). The CDR3 consists of 12 residues. Germline values: CDR1 MNHEY, CDR2 SVGAGI. Trimming pared 6 bases from V and 7 bases from J, leaving 9 bases between. The CDR3 is CASRDSAEKLFF. The CDR3 nucleotides read TGTGCCAGCAGAGACAGCGCTGAAAAACTGTTTTTT.

The V and J genes are TRBV30 and TRBJ2-3; no clear D. Between the trimmed V and J ends, which lost 8 bases and 1 base, there was a span of 10 bases. CDR3 size: 12 residues. Germline V lookup: CDR1 GTSNPN, CDR2 SVGIG (reference sequence). In nucleotides, the CDR3 is TGTGCCGGCCACAGAGGCACAGATACGCAGTATTTT. It is translated as CAGHRGTDTQYF.

The CDR3 DNA is TGTGCCAGCAGTTTATCGGTAGCGGGTGACTCGGAGACCCAGTACTTC. Protein product: CASSLSVAGDSETQYF. This rearrangement joins TRBV28 to TRBJ2-5; TRBD2 agrees at 7 bases. The CDR3 has 16 residues. Germline V gene data show CDR1 as MDHEN and CDR2 as SYDVKM. J was trimmed by 5 bases and V by 1 base; bases with no gene match: 10.

The table lists this clone with a count of one. CDR3 DNA sequence: TGTGCCAGCAGCTTACTAGCGGGAGGCTACAATGAGCAGTTCTTC. Translation: CASSLLAGGYNEQFF. V gene TRBV7-2 combines with J gene TRBJ2-1; 11 nucleotides agree with TRBD2. Germline V lookup: CDR1 SGHTA, CDR2 FQGNSA. V gave up 2 bases and J gave up 3 bases; unmatched junction bases: 0. The CDR3 runs 15 residues. The variable domain in full, completed from reference TRBV7-2 and TRBJ2-1, reads GAGVSQSPSNKVTEKGKDVELRCDPISGHTALYWYRQSLGQGLEFLIYFQGNSAPDKSGLPSDRFSAERTGGSVSTLTIQRTQQEDSAVYLCASSLLAGGYNEQFFGPGTRLTVL.

The gene calls are TRBV13 and TRBJ1-1; D might be TRBD1 (6 bases). The CDR3 extends over 14 amino acids. V gave up 5 bases and J gave up 2 bases, with 12 bases separating them. CDR1 and CDR2 from the germline V gene are PRHDT and FYEKMQ (reference sequence). The CDR3 DNA reads TGTGCCAGCAGCGCCCGGACAGATAACACTGAAGCTTTCTTT. It encodes CASSARTDNTEAFF.

The CDR3: CASSYAGTGERKQYF. Here the CDR3 DNA reads TGTGCCAGCAGTTACGCTGGGACAGGGGAACGGAAGCAGTACTTC. The gene calls are TRBV6-5 and TRBJ2-7, with 10 nucleotides matching TRBD1. CDR1 MNHEY and CDR2 SVGAGI come from the germline V gene. The CDR3 is 15 amino acids. The junction had 9 bases not matched to a gene; V was cut back by 2 bases and J by 8 bases.

The chain carries TRBV29-1 and TRBJ1-5, with 8 positions matching TRBD1. Germline-derived CDR1 and CDR2 are SQVTM and ANQGSEA. The CDR3 sequence is 15 residues long. V gave up 6 bases and J gave up 6 bases; unmatched junction bases: 13. The CDR3: CSVILTGTGSQPQHF. The CDR3 bases are TGCAGCGTCATTCTCACCGGGACAGGTTCTCAGCCCCAGCATTTT.

This clone was seen a handful of times. The chain has TRBV6-5 and TRBJ2-1; D perhaps matches TRBD2 (5 bases). Deletions cut 5 bases from V and 0 bases from J, with 5 bases between. The CDR3 runs to 13 residues. The V gene's germline CDR1 is MNHEY and CDR2 SVGAGI. In nucleotides, the CDR3 is TGTGCCAGCAGTCGGGACTCCTACAATGAGCAGTTCTTC. It codes for CASSRDSYNEQFF.

The V call is TRBV7-3, the J call TRBJ2-6; tentative D call: TRBD1 (6 bases). The ends were cut back, 4 bases at V and 2 bases at J, with 18 bases in the middle. This CDR3 spans 18 amino acids. Germline CDR1 reads SGHTA; CDR2 reads FQGTGA. CDR3 nucleotides: TGTGCCAGCAGCTCCCAAACGATCACAGGGCCTGGGGCCAACGTCCTGACTTTC. Its translation is CASSSQTITGPGANVLTF.

Notes on this clone: An end of the junction does not agree with germline; a read error may underlie this. This CDR3 is CSGEQGAEGEAFF. The CDR3, as DNA: TGCAGCGGTGAACAGGGGGCTGAGGGTGAAGCTTTCTTT. The chain has TRBV29-1 and TRBJ1-1; TRBD1 aligns across 9 bases. CDR3 size: 13 residues. Germline CDR1 reads SQVTM; CDR2 reads ANQGSEA. Using reference TRBV29-1 and TRBJ1-1 for the parts outside the CDR3, the full variable domain is SAVISQKPSRDICQRGTSLTIQCQVDSQVTMMFWYRQQPGQSLTLIATANQGSEATYESGFVIDKFPISRPNLTFSTLTVSNMSPEDSSIYLCSGEQGAEGEAFFGQGTRLTVV.

This clone has just a few counts. This chain joins TRBV4-1 and TRBJ1-5; D gene unclear. The CDR3 has 17 amino acids. In germline, CDR1 is MGHRA, CDR2 YSYEKL. Between the trimmed V and J ends, which lost 1 base and 0 bases, there was a span of 13 bases. The CDR3 reads CASSQVNIEYSNQPQHF. As DNA, the CDR3 is TGCGCCAGCAGCCAAGTGAACATTGAATATAGCAATCAGCCCCAGCATTTT.

The CDR3 is CASSLSARDTEAFF. In nucleotides, the CDR3 is TGTGCCAGCAGTTTATCCGCCCGGGACACTGAAGCTTTCTTT. The chain uses TRBV27 and TRBJ1-1; no reliable D call. The CDR3 length is 14 residues. The V gene lost 0 bases and the J gene lost 3 bases, with 8 bases spanning the gap. Germline V gene data show CDR1 as MNHEY and CDR2 as SMNVEV (reference sequence).

This clone was seen a handful of times. The chain joins TRBV7-2 to TRBJ1-2, with 10 bases matching TRBD1. The germline V gene encodes CDR1 SGHTA and CDR2 FQGNSA. With V trimmed by 5 bases and J by 4 bases, 13 bases remained unmatched. The CDR3 contains 17 residues. In DNA form, the CDR3 reads TGTGCCAGCAGCCGTAAAGGGACAGGGGTTCGGGTCTATGGCTACACCTTC. It is translated as CASSRKGTGVRVYGYTF.